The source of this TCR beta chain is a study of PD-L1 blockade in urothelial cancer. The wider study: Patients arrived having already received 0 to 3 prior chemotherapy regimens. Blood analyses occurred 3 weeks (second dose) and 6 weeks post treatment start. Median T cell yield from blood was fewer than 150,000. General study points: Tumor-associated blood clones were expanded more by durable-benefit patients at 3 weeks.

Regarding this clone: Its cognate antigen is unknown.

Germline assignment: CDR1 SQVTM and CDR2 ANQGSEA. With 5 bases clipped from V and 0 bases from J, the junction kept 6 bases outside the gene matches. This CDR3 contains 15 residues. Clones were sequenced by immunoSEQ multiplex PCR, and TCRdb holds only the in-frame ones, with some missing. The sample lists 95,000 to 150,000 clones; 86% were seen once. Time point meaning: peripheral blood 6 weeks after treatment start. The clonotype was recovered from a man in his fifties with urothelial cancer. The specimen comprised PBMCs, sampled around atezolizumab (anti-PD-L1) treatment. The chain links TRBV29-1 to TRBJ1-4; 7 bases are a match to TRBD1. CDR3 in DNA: TGCAGCGTTAGGGACAGCACATCAACTAATGAAAAACTGTTTTTT. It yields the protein CSVRDSTSTNEKLFF. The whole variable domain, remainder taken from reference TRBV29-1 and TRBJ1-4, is SAVISQKPSRDICQRGTSLTIQCQVDSQVTMMFWYRQQPGQSLTLIATANQGSEATYESGFVIDKFPISRPNLTFSTLTVSNMSPEDSSIYLCSVRDSTSTNEKLFFGSGTQLSVL.